This T cell receptor beta chain was captured in a study of PD-1 blockade in classical Hodgkin lymphoma (dated by TCRdb to 2020 to 2022). For the study in its entirety: Nivolumab dosing was 3 mg/kg intravenously every 2 weeks, continuing until either disease progression or unacceptable toxicity. To define a peripheral blood immune signature of response to PD-1 blockade in classical Hodgkin lymphoma, the study combined TCR beta sequencing with CyTOF.

Broader findings and caveats from the paper: A significant rise by C4D1 was seen in CD4+ but not CD8+ TCR diversity (p=0.0027 vs p=0.16), with the rise being most apparent in complete responders (p=0.02). Patients starting nivolumab less than 1 year after ASCT had lower diversity and were excluded from later analyses to avoid confounding by immune reconstitution. Trial patients achieving complete response had baseline diversity similar to newly diagnosed patients, whereas partial responders and progressors had significantly lower diversity. Only a single clinical trial cohort was studied, and what caused the repertoire differences, possibly disease activity or prior therapy, remained undefined. Baseline TCR diversity was reported to be lower in newly diagnosed patients than in healthy donors and to be lower still in relapsed/refractory patients.

The Qiagen DNeasy kit was used to extract genomic DNA from unsorted PBMCs and from the negatively selected CD4+ and CD8+ fractions. Using primers that anneal to V and J segments, immunoSEQ multiplex PCR amplified the TCR beta CDR3 regions. Amplification bias was minimized using a synthetic immune receptor repertoire, and residual bias was removed computationally after sequencing. From the authors' description of their analysis: Repertoire diversity was quantified as the Shannon entropy index using custom Python scripts. Unsorted, CD4+ and CD8+ repertoires were analyzed separately, except in combined analyses where CD4+ and CD8+ sequences were merged in silico. A clone counted as expanded when the clone's frequency after treatment rose at least 2-fold relative to C1D1, and clones undetected at baseline were given a pseudocount of 0.5. Singleton clones were defined as clones with 0 or 1 copy at C1D1, and non-singleton clones were defined as clones with 2 or more copies. Clones expanded in unsorted samples were labelled as CD4+, CD8+ or unknown by matching protein sequences in sorted samples from the same patient. Wilcoxon tests on paired samples were used to test diversity changes from C1D1 to C4D1. TCRdb provides this immuneACCESS table in a form limited to in-frame rearrangements. Some clones are lacking; in checked studies, under half of them reflect an unresolved V gene, and why the rest are absent is not known. V and J calls and clone size are as listed in that table; D and trimming were resolved from the DNA. The sample table lists roughly 150,000 clones, 78% of them with a count of one. Of the sample, 7% to 9.5% is held by the ten largest clones.

Regarding this clone: It lacks a known antigen. Qualities for individual bases were not recorded, and no much larger clone is one base off.

The trim is 6 bases for V and 4 bases for J, with a gap of 9 bases between the germline ends. CDR1 and CDR2 (LGHNT, FRNRAP) derive from the germline V gene. Counted from cysteine to phenylalanine, this CDR3 has 12 amino acids. Only the CDR3 region is kept as DNA, spanning 36 bases read in frame from base 1. The time point label for this specimen denotes: cycle 2 day 1 (C2D1) of nivolumab. All trial patients had relapsed after autologous stem cell transplantation, with cohorts A, B and C differing in prior brentuximab vedotin exposure. The trial cohort included 45 to 65 patients with relapsed/refractory classical Hodgkin lymphoma, and each patient had a best overall response of complete response, partial response or progressive disease. Trial patients were treated with single-agent nivolumab in the multi-cohort phase II CheckMate 205 trial. An independent review committee assessed best overall response using the 2007 International Working Group response criteria. Trial PBMCs were collected immediately before nivolumab initiation (C1D1) and during therapy at cycle 2 day 1 and cycle 4 day 1. After peripheral blood was drawn into 8 mL Vacutainer Cell Preparation Tubes, PBMCs were isolated by centrifugation and then cryopreserved.

This receptor chain uses TRBV12-5 and TRBJ2-5; matching of 5 bases hints at TRBD2 as the D gene. This receptor was identified in a human donor with classical Hodgkin lymphoma. The specimen comprised peripheral blood mononuclear cells (PBMCs), sampled before the second cycle of nivolumab. The nucleotide sequence is TGTGCTAGTGGCGGGGTCGGAGAGACCCAGTACTTC. It codes for CASGGVGETQYF.